This T cell receptor beta chain came from a study of blood T cells in healthy people across ages. The CDR3 loop spans 12 amino acids. Germline lookup yields CDR1 DFQATT and CDR2 SNEGSKA (reference sequence). V lost 5 bases and J 4 bases, leaving 11 bases between the germline ends. Using a J-beta primer mix together with a sample-barcoded 5' primer, a second PCR was run for roughly 7 to 11 cycles. In TCRdb, the 5' RACE reads were re-called with MiXCR into one record per CDR3 protein. The sample holds hundreds of thousands of distinct CDR3 sequences, under 25% seen once. Sequenced material: blood. The chain couples TRBV20-1 to TRBJ2-5; D is possibly TRBD1 or TRBD2 (6 bases each). The sequence derives from a man between 65 and 85 years old in good health. The CDR3 coding sequence is TGCAGTGCTGAACAGGGAGGAGAGACCCAGTACTTC. Protein product: CSAEQGGETQYF.